The sequence of this TCR beta chain was determined in a study of blood T cell repertoires in COVID-19. Study-level information: Researchers got acute and convalescent COVID-19 samples from the United States, Italy and Spain. T cells, B-cell-depleted T cells, or PBMCs supplied cDNA or gDNA.

Original processing methods: It was from reference gene primer amplification that nucleated cell counts were estimated. Clones were read by immunoSEQ multiplex PCR, and TCRdb kept only the in-frame ones, dropping some. That table gives V, J and clone size, and the DNA gave D and trimming. The data show 250,000 to 350,000 clones, around 90% seen once. Germline loops: CDR1 SGDLS, CDR2 YYNGEE. The CDR3 totals 17 residues. V was trimmed by 0 bases and J by 8 bases, leaving 18 bases between them. The sequence was obtained from a man younger than 35 with active or convalescent COVID-19. The sequencing sample was made of peripheral blood. J is TRBJ1-6 and V is TRBV9; D gene ambiguous. In nucleotides, the CDR3 is TGTGCCAGCAGCGTAGCTCCCTCCACGACAACCTATTCACCCCTCCACTTT. It yields the protein CASSVAPSTTTYSPLHF. The whole variable domain, filled in from reference TRBV9 and TRBJ1-6, reads DSGVTQTPKHLITATGQRVTLRCSPRSGDLSVYWYQQSLDQGLQFLIQYYNGEERAKGNILERFSAQQFPDLHSELNLSSLELGDSALYFCASSVAPSTTTYSPLHFGNGTRLTVT.